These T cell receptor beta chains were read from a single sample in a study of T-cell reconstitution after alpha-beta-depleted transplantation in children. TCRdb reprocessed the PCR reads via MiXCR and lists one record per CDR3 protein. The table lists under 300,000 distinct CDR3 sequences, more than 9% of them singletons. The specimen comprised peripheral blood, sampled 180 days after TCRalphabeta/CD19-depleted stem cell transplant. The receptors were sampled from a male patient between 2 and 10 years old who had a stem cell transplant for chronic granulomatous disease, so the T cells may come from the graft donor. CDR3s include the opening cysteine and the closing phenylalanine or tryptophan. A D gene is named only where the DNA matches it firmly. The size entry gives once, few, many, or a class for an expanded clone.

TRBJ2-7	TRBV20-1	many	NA	CSAPSQGFEQYF	TGCAGTGCTCCCAGCCAGGGGTTCGAGCAGTACTTC
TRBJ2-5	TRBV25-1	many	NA	CASSESQGGRETQYF	TGTGCCAGCAGTGAATCCCAGGGGGGGAGAGAGACCCAGTACTTC
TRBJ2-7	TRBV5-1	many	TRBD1	CASSSGQGSTKQYF	TGCGCCAGCAGCTCGGGACAGGGGTCCACAAAGCAGTACTTC
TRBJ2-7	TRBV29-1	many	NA	CSVGTSQWGEQYF	TGCAGCGTTGGGACGTCTCAATGGGGCGAGCAGTACTTC
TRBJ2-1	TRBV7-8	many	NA	CASSWGYRGGLNEQFF	TGTGCCAGCAGCTGGGGGTACAGGGGAGGTTTAAATGAGCAGTTCTTC
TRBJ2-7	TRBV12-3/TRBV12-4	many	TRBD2	CASSLSLAGASYEQYF	TGTGCCAGCAGTTTGAGTCTAGCGGGAGCGTCCTACGAGCAGTACTTC
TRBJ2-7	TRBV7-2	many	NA	CASSARPFYEQYF	TGTGCCAGCAGCGCCCGACCGTTCTACGAGCAGTACTTC
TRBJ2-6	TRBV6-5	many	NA	CASSYGVTGANVLTF	TGTGCCAGCAGTTACGGGGTCACTGGGGCCAACGTCCTGACTTTC
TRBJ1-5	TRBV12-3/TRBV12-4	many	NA	CASSLDSGSNQPQHF	TGTGCCAGCAGTTTAGACTCGGGTAGCAATCAGCCCCAGCATTTT
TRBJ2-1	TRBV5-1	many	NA	CASSLARGYEQFF	TGCGCCAGCAGCTTGGCCCGGGGGTATGAGCAGTTCTTC